This T cell receptor beta chain was captured in a study of cytomegalovirus exposure and HLA in healthy donors. This CDR3 is 13 amino acids long. CDR1 is SGHRS and CDR2 is YFSETQ in the germline V gene. The V and J ends lost 4 bases and 6 bases, in that order; junction bases with no gene match: 3. PCR involved 60 Vbeta and 13 Jbeta primers. Clones were read by immunoSEQ multiplex PCR, and TCRdb kept only the in-frame ones, dropping some. The repertoire has roughly 190,000 clones, roughly 80% of them found once; the top ten carry approximately 6.3%. The receptor was isolated from a middle-aged man in good health and CMV-seropositive. The sample comprised PBMCs. The chain recombines TRBV5-1 with TRBJ2-2; 7 nucleotides line up with TRBD1. This CDR3 reads CASSLGQAGELFF. CDR3 in DNA: TGCGCCAGCAGCCTAGGACAGGCCGGGGAGCTGTTTTTT.